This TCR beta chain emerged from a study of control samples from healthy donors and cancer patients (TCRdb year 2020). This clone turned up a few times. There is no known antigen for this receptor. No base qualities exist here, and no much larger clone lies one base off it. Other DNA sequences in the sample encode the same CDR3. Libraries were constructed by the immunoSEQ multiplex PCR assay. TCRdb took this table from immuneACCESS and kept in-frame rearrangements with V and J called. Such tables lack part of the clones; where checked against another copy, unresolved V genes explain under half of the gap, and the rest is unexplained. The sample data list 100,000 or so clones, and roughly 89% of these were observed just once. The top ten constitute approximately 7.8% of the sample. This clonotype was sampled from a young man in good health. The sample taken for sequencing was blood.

The sequenced DNA: TGTGCCAGCAGCCAAAGAGGGGGCTCTGGAAACACCATATATTTT. Its amino acids are CASSQRGGSGNTIYF. The rearranged segments are TRBV3-1 (or the pseudogene TRBV3-2) and TRBJ1-3, and possibly TRBD1, on 6 matching bases. V loses 2 bases of germline sequence and J loses 0 bases, and the interval between the two ends is 8 bases. CDR1 LGHDT and CDR2 YNNKEL were looked up in the germline V gene (reference sequence). There are 15 amino acids in the CDR3, from cysteine to phenylalanine inclusive. The sequence is cut down to CDR3 DNA, 45 bases in frame from base 1.